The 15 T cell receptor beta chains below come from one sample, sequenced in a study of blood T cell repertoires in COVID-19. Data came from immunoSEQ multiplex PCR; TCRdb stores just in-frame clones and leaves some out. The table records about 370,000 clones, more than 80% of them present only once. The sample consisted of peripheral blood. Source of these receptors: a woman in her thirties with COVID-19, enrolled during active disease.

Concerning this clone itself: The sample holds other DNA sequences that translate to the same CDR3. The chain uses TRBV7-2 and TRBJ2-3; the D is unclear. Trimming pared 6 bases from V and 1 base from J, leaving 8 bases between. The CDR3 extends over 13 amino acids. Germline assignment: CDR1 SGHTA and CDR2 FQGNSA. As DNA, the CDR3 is TGTGCCAGCAGGCCCGGAGGCACAGATACGCAGTATTTT. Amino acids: CASRPGGTDTQYF.

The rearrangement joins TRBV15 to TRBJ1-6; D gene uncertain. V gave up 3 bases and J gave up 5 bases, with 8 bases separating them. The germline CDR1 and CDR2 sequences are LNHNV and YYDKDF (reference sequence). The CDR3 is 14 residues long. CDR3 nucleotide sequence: TGTGCCACCAGCAGGGGCAGGAATAATTCACCCCTCCACTTT. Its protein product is CATSRGRNNSPLHF.

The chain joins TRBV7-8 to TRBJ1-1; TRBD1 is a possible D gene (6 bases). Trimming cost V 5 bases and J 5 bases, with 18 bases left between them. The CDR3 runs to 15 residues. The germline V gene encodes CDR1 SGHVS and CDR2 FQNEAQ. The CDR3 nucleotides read TGTGCCAGCAGCGTAAGAGCGGGGGCGCGGACTGAAGCTTTCTTT. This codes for CASSVRAGARTEAFF.

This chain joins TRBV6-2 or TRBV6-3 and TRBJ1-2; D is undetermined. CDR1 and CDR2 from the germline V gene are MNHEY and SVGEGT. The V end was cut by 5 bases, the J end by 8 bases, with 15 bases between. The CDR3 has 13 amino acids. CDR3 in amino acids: CASSEYPREGYTF. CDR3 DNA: TGTGCCAGCAGTGAGTACCCAAGGGAGGGCTACACCTTC.

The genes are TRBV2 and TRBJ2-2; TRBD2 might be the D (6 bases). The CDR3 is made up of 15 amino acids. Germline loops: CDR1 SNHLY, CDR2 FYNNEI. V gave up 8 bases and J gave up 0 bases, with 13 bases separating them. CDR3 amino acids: CASHSPSANTGELFF. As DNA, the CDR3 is TGTGCCAGCCACTCGCCTAGCGCGAACACCGGGGAGCTGTTTTTT.

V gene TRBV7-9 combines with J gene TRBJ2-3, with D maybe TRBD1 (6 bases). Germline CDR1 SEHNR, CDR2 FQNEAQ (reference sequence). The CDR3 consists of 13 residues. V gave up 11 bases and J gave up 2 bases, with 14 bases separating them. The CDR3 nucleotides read TGTGCCCGACAGGACCCTTACACAGATACGCAGTATTTT. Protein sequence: CARQDPYTDTQYF.

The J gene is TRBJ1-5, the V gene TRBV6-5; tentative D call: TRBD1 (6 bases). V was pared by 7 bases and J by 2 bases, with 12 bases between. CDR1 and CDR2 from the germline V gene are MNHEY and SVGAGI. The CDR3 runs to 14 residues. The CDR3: CASTGGGGNQPQHF. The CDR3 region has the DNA TGTGCCAGCACGGGAGGGGGAGGCAATCAGCCCCAGCATTTT.

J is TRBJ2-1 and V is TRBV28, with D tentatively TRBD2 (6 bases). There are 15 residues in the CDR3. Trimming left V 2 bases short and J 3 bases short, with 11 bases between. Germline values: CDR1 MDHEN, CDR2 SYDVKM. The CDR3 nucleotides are TGTGCCAGCAGTTTAGGAGGGACGGACTACAATGAGCAGTTCTTC. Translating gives CASSLGGTDYNEQFF.

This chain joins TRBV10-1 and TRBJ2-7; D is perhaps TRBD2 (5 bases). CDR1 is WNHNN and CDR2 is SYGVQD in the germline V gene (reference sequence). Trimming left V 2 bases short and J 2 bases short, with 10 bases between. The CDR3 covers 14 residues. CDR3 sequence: CASSEGAGTYEQYF. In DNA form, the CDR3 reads TGCGCCAGCAGTGAGGGTGCCGGGACCTACGAGCAGTACTTC.

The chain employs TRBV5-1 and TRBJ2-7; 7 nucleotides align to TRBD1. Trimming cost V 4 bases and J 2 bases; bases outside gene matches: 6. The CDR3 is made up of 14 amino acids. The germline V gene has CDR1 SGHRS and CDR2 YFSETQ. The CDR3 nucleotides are TGCGCCAGCAGCCCCAGGACAGGTCCCTACGAGCAGTACTTC. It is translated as CASSPRTGPYEQYF.

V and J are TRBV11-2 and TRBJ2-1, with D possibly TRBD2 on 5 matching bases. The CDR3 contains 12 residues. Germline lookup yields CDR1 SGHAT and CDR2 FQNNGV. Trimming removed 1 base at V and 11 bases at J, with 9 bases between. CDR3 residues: CASSLAEGKQFF. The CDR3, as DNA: TGTGCCAGCAGCTTAGCCGAGGGTAAGCAGTTCTTC.

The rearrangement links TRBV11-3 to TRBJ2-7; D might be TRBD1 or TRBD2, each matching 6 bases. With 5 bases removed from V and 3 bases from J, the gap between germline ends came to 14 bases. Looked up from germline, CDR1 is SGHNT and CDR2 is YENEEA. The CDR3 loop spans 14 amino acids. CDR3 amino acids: CASSIAVGGYEQYV. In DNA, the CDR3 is TGTGCCAGCAGCATAGCGGTAGGGGGCTACGAGCAGTACGTC.

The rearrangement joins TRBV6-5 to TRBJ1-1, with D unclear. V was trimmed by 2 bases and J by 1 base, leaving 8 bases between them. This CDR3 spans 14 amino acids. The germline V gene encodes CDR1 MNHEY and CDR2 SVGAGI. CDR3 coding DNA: TGTGCCAGCAGTTACGGGAGAGGGAACACTGAAGCTTTCTTT. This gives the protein CASSYGRGNTEAFF.

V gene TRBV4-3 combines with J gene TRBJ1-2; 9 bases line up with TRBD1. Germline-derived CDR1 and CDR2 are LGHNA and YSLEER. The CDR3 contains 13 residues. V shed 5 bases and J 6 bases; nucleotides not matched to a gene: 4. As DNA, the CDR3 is TGCGCCAGCAGCGCAGACAGGGGGAATGGCTACACCTTC. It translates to CASSADRGNGYTF.

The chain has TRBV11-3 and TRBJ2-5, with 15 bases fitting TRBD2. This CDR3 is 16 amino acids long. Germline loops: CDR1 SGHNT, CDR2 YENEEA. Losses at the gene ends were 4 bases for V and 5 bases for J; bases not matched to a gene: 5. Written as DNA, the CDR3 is TGTGCCAGCAGCTCGGGACTAGCGGGAGGCCGGGAGACCCAGTACTTC. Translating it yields CASSSGLAGGRETQYF.